Listed below are T cell receptor beta chains from one sample, sequenced in a study of cytomegalovirus exposure and HLA in healthy donors. Libraries were prepared by immunoSEQ multiplex PCR; TCRdb keeps only in-frame clonotypes and omits some of them. Of about 130,000 clones listed, 65% to 80% were seen once; the top ten hold about 1.8%. The material sequenced was PBMCs. The receptors originated from a woman between 40 and 55 years old in good health and CMV-seronegative. Both conserved end residues are part of each CDR3. The D gene is left open where the match is weak. The size entry is marked missing in some rows and otherwise reads once, few, many or a size class.

V gene,D gene,J gene,CDR3 length,clone size,CDR3 protein,CDR3 DNA
TRBV4-1,TRBD1,TRBJ1-1,14,few,CASSPGQGAGEAFF,TGCGCCAGCAGCCCGGGACAGGGGGCAGGTGAAGCTTTCTTT
TRBV5-1,.,TRBJ2-6,14,.,CASSFGGGANVLTF,TGCGCCAGCAGCTTTGGAGGTGGGGCCAACGTCCTGACTTTC
TRBV28,.,TRBJ2-7,13,.,CASSQQGRYEQYF,TGTGCCAGCAGTCAACAGGGTCGCTACGAGCAGTACTTC
TRBV9,TRBD2,TRBJ2-7,15,.,CASSVGGGGAYEQYF,TGTGCCAGCAGCGTAGGGGGCGGGGGGGCGTACGAGCAGTACTTC
TRBV29-1,.,TRBJ1-2,13,.,CSVAPEGNYGYTF,TGCAGCGTTGCCCCGGAGGGGAACTATGGCTACACCTTC
TRBV12-2,.,TRBJ2-7,16,.,CASRLGSRAVAYEQYF,TGTGCAAGTCGCTTAGGGAGTCGAGCGGTCGCCTACGAGCAGTACTTC
TRBV6-5,.,TRBJ1-6,14,.,CASTPQGGNSPLHF,TGTGCCAGCACTCCACAGGGTGGAAATTCACCCCTCCACTTT
TRBV30,TRBD1,TRBJ1-2,14,once,CAWSVRQGSDGYTF,TGTGCCTGGAGTGTACGACAGGGCTCAGATGGCTACACCTTC
TRBV5-8,.,TRBJ1-2,11,.,CASSVLYGYTF,TGTGCCAGCAGTGTCCTCTATGGCTACACCTTC
TRBV29-1,TRBD2,TRBJ2-7,12,few,CSVRTSFSEQYF,TGCAGCGTGCGGACTAGCTTTTCCGAGCAGTACTTC
TRBV28,.,TRBJ1-3,15,.,CASSLIQFSGNTIYF,TGTGCCAGCAGTTTAATACAGTTCTCTGGAAACACCATATATTTT
TRBV5-1,TRBD1,TRBJ2-7,13,.,CATGLDRVGEQYF,TGCGCCACCGGCCTGGACAGGGTGGGGGAGCAGTACTTC
TRBV7-9,TRBD2,TRBJ2-3,16,.,CASSPAGTGVVDTQYF,TGTGCCAGCAGCCCAGCGGGGACGGGAGTGGTGGATACGCAGTATTTT
TRBV5-1,TRBD1,TRBJ2-7,15,.,CASSPYGQGEYEQYF,TGCGCCAGCAGCCCGTATGGGCAGGGGGAATACGAGCAGTACTTC
TRBV7-3,.,TRBJ2-6,16,.,CASSPIIYSGANVLTF,TGTGCCAGCAGCCCGATAATCTACTCTGGGGCCAACGTCCTGACTTTC
TRBV28,TRBD2,TRBJ2-3,18,.,CASSPGLAGGRSPDTQYF,TGTGCCAGCAGCCCGGGACTAGCGGGAGGCCGATCCCCAGATACGCAGTATTTT
TRBV29-1,.,TRBJ2-1,12,.,CSVEWQGNEQFF,TGCAGCGTTGAATGGCAGGGCAATGAGCAGTTCTTC
TRBV4-1,TRBD1,TRBJ2-1,15,.,CASSQDQGWGQGVFF,TGCGCCAGCAGCCAAGACCAGGGGTGGGGACAGGGGGTTTTCTTC
TRBV28,.,TRBJ2-7,14,.,CASSFLRRAYEQYF,TGTGCCAGCAGTTTTCTTCGGCGGGCCTACGAGCAGTACTTC
TRBV18,TRBD1,TRBJ2-7,14,.,CASSPTGPTYEQYF,TGTGCCAGCTCACCGACAGGGCCCACCTACGAGCAGTACTTC
TRBV7-9,TRBD1,TRBJ1-2,16,.,CASSTTGGRANYGYTF,TGTGCCAGCAGCACGACAGGGGGCAGAGCTAACTATGGCTACACCTTC
TRBV30,TRBD2,TRBJ2-1,13,few,CASSSGFYNEQFF,TGTGCCTCTTCTAGCGGGTTCTACAATGAGCAGTTCTTC
TRBV18,TRBD1,TRBJ2-7,15,.,CASSPRDRVPYEQYF,TGTGCCAGCTCACCGCGGGACAGGGTGCCCTACGAGCAGTACTTC
TRBV4-2,TRBD2,TRBJ2-7,19,few,CASSQPRGLTSGRIYEQYF,TGTGCCAGCAGCCAACCTCGAGGCCTTACTAGCGGGAGAATATACGAGCAGTACTTC
TRBV7-6,TRBD2,TRBJ2-6,18,.,CASSPGLAGSEGANVLTF,TGTGCCAGCAGCCCGGGACTAGCGGGGTCCGAGGGGGCCAACGTCCTGACTTTC
TRBV9,TRBD1,TRBJ1-1,15,.,CASSRTGTVNTEAFF,TGTGCCAGCAGCCGAACCGGGACAGTGAACACTGAAGCTTTCTTT
TRBV10-3,TRBD1,TRBJ1-1,15,.,CAISEMDRGNTEAFF,TGTGCCATCAGTGAGATGGACAGGGGGAACACTGAAGCTTTCTTT
TRBV6-1,.,TRBJ1-5,11,.,CASSDSLPQHF,TGTGCCAGCAGTGATAGTCTCCCCCAGCATTTT
TRBV27,TRBD2,TRBJ2-4,18,.,CASSSNLAGLLAGNIQYF,TGTGCCAGCAGTTCAAATCTAGCGGGGCTCCTAGCGGGAAACATTCAGTACTTC
TRBV28,.,TRBJ1-1,17,.,CASSSPPPGRVNTEAFF,TGTGCCAGCAGTTCCCCCCCACCCGGCAGGGTGAACACTGAAGCTTTCTTT
TRBV11-1,.,TRBJ2-7,14,.,CASSLMQGPYEQYF,TGTGCCAGCAGCTTAATGCAGGGCCCCTACGAGCAGTACTTC
TRBV7-9,TRBD1,TRBJ2-7,14,.,CASSAGQGTYEQYF,TGTGCCAGCAGCGCGGGACAGGGGACCTACGAGCAGTACTTC
TRBV28,TRBD2,TRBJ2-3,14,few,CASSPGGFTDTQYF,TGTGCCAGCAGTCCCGGGGGGTTCACAGATACGCAGTATTTT
TRBV6-5,.,TRBJ1-1,15,.,CASSYSTGQNTEAFF,TGTGCCAGCAGTTACTCGACAGGACAGAACACTGAAGCTTTCTTT
TRBV5-6,TRBD1,TRBJ1-2,13,.,CASSGTGGDGYTF,TGTGCCAGCAGCGGGACAGGGGGCGATGGCTACACCTTC
TRBV2,.,TRBJ1-6,18,once,CASSVTGRGSSYNSPLHF,TGTGCCAGCAGTGTCACGGGGAGGGGGAGCTCCTATAATTCACCCCTCCACTTT
TRBV7-9,TRBD1,TRBJ1-2,15,.,CASSGGDRVMNGYTF,TGTGCCAGCAGCGGGGGGGACAGGGTAATGAATGGCTACACCTTC
TRBV6-1,.,TRBJ1-1,12,.,CASSEPIHEAFF,TGTGCCAGCAGTGAGCCGATACATGAAGCTTTCTTT
TRBV6-1,TRBD1,TRBJ2-7,14,.,CASSDRGRDAEQYF,TGTGCCAGCAGTGACAGGGGGCGGGATGCCGAGCAGTACTTC
TRBV2,.,TRBJ1-2,19,.,CASSEYLLVAAVINYGYTF,TGTGCCAGCAGTGAATATCTCTTGGTGGCCGCCGTTATTAACTATGGCTACACCTTC
TRBV15,TRBD2,TRBJ2-5,19,.,CATSRDLGTSGGKEETQYF,TGTGCCACCAGCAGAGATCTCGGGACTAGCGGGGGGAAAGAAGAGACCCAGTACTTC
TRBV28,.,TRBJ1-5,17,once,CASSLWGRKNSNQPQHF,TGTGCCAGCAGTTTATGGGGCAGAAAAAATAGCAATCAGCCCCAGCATTTT
TRBV28,.,TRBJ1-1,14,few,CASSLSGQGTEAFF,TGTGCCAGCAGCCTCTCGGGGCAGGGGACTGAAGCTTTCTTT
TRBV19,.,TRBJ2-1,14,.,CASSIGNSPNEQFF,TGTGCCAGTAGTATAGGAAACAGCCCCAATGAGCAGTTCTTC
TRBV5-1,TRBD2,TRBJ2-7,17,.,CASSSLGLANYSYEQYF,TGCGCCAGCAGCTCCCTGGGACTAGCGAACTACTCCTACGAGCAGTACTTC
TRBV28,TRBD1,TRBJ1-2,17,.,CASSPVEGAINNYGYTF,TGTGCCAGCAGTCCCGTGGAGGGGGCGATTAACAACTATGGCTACACCTTC
TRBV6-5,.,TRBJ2-3,15,.,CASSPGSSSTDTQYF,TGTGCCAGCAGTCCGGGGAGTTCTAGCACAGATACGCAGTATTTT
TRBV7-8,TRBD1,TRBJ1-1,15,.,CASSLDRGRSTEAFF,TGTGCCAGCAGCTTAGACAGGGGGCGGAGTACTGAAGCTTTCTTT
TRBV11-2,TRBD1,TRBJ2-7,15,.,CASSSPGQGVYEQYF,TGTGCCAGCAGCTCCCCGGGACAGGGCGTCTACGAGCAGTACTTC
TRBV7-2,TRBD1,TRBJ1-4,18,.,CASSLLASGTGAGEKLFF,TGTGCCAGCAGCTTACTAGCGAGCGGAACAGGGGCGGGTGAAAAACTGTTTTTT